This T cell receptor beta chain was identified in a study of T cell clusters in autoimmune cytopenias. TRB was amplified from around 0.25 ug of peripheral blood genomic DNA per sample. Per the germline V gene, CDR1 is SGHNT and CDR2 is YYREEE (reference sequence). CDR3 size: 19 residues. Multiplex touch-down PCR amplified TRB using TRB-A and TRB-B pools in one tube. TCRdb reanalyzed the multiplex PCR reads, giving one entry per CDR3 protein sequence and no DNA. The sample has 6,500 to 8,000 distinct CDR3 sequences; the top ten hold 25% to 35%. The sample also formed part of further work on T cell repertoires in aging, cancer and after chemotherapy. From that study: The full dataset contained several million TCR reads. Age-matched healthy donors had significantly more diverse, less clonal blood TCR repertoires than untreated cancer patients.

Sequenced: peripheral blood. The J gene is TRBJ2-4, the V gene TRBV5-4. The receptor was derived from a human donor in good health. The CDR3 region is CASSPNLTMAGIAKNIQYF.